A selection of T cell receptor beta chains follows, all from one sample in a study of T cell repertoires in cytomegalovirus infection. TCRdb re-called the reads through MiXCR, storing one row per CDR3 protein. The profile shows roughly 280,000 distinct CDR3 sequences, approximately 10% of them singletons. Source material: PBMCs. These receptors came from a human donor in good health (CMV status not recorded). Some clones in this sample may be carry-over from other donors' samples. The conserved cysteine and the conserved F or W are not part of the CDR3 here. A D gene is named only where the DNA matches it firmly.

j_gene	v_gene	d_gene	CDR3aa
TRBJ2-5	TRBV7-9	NA	ASSFGHLITETQY
TRBJ2-1	TRBV7-2	NA	ASSLSAGDRFNEQF
TRBJ2-1	TRBV12-3/TRBV12-4	NA	ASSFGTSYNEQF
TRBJ2-6	TRBV7-2	TRBD1	ASSFETGGSGANVLT
TRBJ1-2	TRBV20-1	NA	SAREPAGNYGYT
TRBJ1-5	TRBV7-8	NA	ASSLETVIRVQPQH
TRBJ1-2	TRBV7-2	NA	ASSLVVEGSYGYT
TRBJ2-7	TRBV11-2	TRBD2	ASSLESAGGGHEQY
TRBJ2-6	TRBV27	NA	ASSFSFWILSGANVLT
TRBJ1-1	TRBV11-1	TRBD1	ASSPWTGSRTEAF
TRBJ1-5	TRBV20-1	NA	SARVEAHSNQPQH
TRBJ1-2	TRBV28	NA	ASSLVIAVNGYT
TRBJ1-3	TRBV7-2	NA	ASSPSDSLGNTIY
TRBJ1-4	TRBV6-1	NA	ASSYGGSGEKLF
TRBJ2-7	TRBV12-5	NA	ASGLEGSSYEQY
TRBJ2-7	TRBV29-1	NA	SAIWEQY
TRBJ1-2	TRBV19	NA	ASSITGVPNYGYT
TRBJ1-5	TRBV5-1	NA	ASSARPVGDNQPQH
TRBJ2-1	TRBV7-2	NA	ASLWRASSYNEQF
TRBJ1-2	TRBV7-9	TRBD1	ASSPKAGGQGALGYT
TRBJ2-3	TRBV19	TRBD2	ASRRGLAGGRSTDPQY
TRBJ1-2	TRBV6-2/TRBV6-3	NA	ASFDRTFNRYT
TRBJ1-1	TRBV28	NA	ASSTRREAF
TRBJ1-6	TRBV7-6	NA	ASSPSPYGNSPLH
TRBJ2-3	TRBV7-6	TRBD2	ASSSLAGTSTDTQY
TRBJ2-1	TRBV28	NA	ASFRLENNEQF
TRBJ2-4	TRBV12-3/TRBV12-4	NA	ASSSSGKLAKNIQY
TRBJ2-2	TRBV11-2	TRBD2	ASSLVTSGGTGELF
TRBJ1-2	TRBV5-6	TRBD1	ASSAGQGALGYT